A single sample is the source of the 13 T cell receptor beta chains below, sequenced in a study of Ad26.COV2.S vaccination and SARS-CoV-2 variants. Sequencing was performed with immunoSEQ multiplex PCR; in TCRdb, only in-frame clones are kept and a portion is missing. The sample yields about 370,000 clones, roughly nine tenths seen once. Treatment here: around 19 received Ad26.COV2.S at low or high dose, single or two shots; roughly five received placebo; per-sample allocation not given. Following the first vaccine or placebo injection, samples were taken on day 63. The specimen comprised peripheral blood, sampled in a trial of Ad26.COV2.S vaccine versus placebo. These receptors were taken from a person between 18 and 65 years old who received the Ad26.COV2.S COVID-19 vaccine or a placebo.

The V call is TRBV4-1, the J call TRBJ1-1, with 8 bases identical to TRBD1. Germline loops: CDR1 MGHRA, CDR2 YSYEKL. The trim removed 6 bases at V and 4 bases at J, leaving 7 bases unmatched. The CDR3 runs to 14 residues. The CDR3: CASSTGGFRTEAFF. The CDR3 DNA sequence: TGCGCCAGCAGTACAGGGGGTTTTCGCACTGAAGCTTTCTTT.

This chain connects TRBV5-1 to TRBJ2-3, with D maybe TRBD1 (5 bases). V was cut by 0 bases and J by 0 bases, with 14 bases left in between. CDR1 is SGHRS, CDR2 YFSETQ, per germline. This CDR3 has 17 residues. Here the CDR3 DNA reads TGCGCCAGCAGCTTGGGTGGTACAGGATCTAGCACAGATACGCAGTATTTT. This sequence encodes CASSLGGTGSSTDTQYF.

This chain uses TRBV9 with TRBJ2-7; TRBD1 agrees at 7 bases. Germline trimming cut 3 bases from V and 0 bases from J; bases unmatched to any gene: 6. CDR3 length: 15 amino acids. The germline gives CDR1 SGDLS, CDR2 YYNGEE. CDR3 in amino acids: CASSAGEGASYEQYF. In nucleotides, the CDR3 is TGTGCCAGCAGCGCCGGTGAGGGGGCCTCCTACGAGCAGTACTTC.

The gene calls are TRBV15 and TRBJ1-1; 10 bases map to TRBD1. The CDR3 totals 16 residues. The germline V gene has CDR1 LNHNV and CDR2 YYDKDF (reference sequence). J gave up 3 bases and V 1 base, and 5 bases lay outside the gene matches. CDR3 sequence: CATSRVAGTGDTEAFF. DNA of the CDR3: TGTGCCACCAGCAGAGTAGCCGGGACAGGGGACACTGAAGCTTTCTTT.

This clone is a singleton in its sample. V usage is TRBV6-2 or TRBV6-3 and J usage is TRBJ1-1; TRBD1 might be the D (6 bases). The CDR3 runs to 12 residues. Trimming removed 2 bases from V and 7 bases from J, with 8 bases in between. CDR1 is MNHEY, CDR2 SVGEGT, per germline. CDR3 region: CASSYTGFEAFF. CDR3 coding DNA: TGTGCCAGCAGTTACACAGGGTTTGAAGCTTTCTTT.

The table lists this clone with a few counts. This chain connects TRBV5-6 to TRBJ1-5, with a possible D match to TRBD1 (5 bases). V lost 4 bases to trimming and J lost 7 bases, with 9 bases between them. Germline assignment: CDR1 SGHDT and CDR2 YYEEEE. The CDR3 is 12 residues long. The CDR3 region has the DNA TGTGCCAGCAGCAGGGGCGGCCAGCCCCAGCATTTT. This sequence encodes CASSRGGQPQHF.

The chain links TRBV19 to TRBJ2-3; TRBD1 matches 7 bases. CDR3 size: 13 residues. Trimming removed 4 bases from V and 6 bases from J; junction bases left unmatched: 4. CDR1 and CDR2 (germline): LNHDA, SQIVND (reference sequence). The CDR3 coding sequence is TGTGCCAGTAGTAGGGGGACAGCCGATACGCAGTATTTT. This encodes CASSRGTADTQYF. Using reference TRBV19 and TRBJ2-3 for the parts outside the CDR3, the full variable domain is DGGITQSPKYLFRKEGQNVTLSCEQNLNHDAMYWYRQDPGQGLRLIYYSQIVNDFQKGDIAEGYSVSREKKESFPLTVTSAQKNPTAFYLCASSRGTADTQYFGPGTRLTVL.

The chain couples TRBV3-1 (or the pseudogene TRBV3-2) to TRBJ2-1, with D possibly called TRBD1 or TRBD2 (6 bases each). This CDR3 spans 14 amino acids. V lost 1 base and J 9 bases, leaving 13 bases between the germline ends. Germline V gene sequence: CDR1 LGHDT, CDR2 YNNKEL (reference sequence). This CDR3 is CASSQVPGAREQFF. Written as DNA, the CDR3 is TGTGCCAGCAGCCAAGTTCCGGGGGCGCGTGAGCAGTTCTTC.

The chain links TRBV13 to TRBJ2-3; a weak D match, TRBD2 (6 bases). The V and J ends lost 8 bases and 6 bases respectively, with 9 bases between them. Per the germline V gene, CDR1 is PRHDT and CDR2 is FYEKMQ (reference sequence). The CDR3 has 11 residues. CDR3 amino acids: CASASADTQYF. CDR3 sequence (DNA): TGTGCCAGCGCTAGCGCCGATACGCAGTATTTT. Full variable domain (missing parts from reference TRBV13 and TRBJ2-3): AAGVIQSPRHLIKEKRETATLKCYPIPRHDTVYWYQQGPGQDPQFLISFYEKMQSDKGSIPDRFSAQQFSDYHSELNMSSLELGDSALYFCASASADTQYFGPGTRLTVL.

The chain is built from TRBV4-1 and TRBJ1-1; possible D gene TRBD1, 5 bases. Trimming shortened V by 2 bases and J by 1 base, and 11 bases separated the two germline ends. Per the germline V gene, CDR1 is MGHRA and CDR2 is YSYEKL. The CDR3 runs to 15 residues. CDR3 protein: CASSQFWTRNTEAFF. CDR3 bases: TGCGCCAGCAGCCAATTTTGGACACGGAACACTGAAGCTTTCTTT.

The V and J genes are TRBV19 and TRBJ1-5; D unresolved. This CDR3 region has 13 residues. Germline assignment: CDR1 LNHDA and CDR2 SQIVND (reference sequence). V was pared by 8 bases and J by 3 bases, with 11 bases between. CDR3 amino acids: CASSKSLNQPQHF. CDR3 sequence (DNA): TGTGCCAGTTCTAAGTCTCTCAATCAGCCCCAGCATTTT.

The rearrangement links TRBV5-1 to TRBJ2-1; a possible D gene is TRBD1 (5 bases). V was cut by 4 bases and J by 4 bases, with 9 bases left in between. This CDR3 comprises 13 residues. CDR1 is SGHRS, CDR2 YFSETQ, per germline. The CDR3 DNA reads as TGCGCCAGCAGCCAGGGATTTTACAATGAGCAGTTCTTC. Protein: CASSQGFYNEQFF.

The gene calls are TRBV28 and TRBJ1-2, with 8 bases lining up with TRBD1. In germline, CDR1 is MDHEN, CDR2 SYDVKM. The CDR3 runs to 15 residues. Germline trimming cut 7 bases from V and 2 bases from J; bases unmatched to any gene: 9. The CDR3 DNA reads TGTGCCAGCAATGCCCAGGGGGCGTCCAACTATGGCTACACCTTC. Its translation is CASNAQGASNYGYTF.